The entry below describes one TCR beta chain. Its target is not known. Measured with immunoSEQ multiplex PCR; TCRdb has only the in-frame clones, and not every one. The sample consists of 50,000 to 75,000 clones, approximately 94% of them appearing once. The sample is drawn from a study of graft-versus-host responses after intestinal transplantation. Study background: Multivisceral, liver-intestinal, or isolated intestinal transplants were performed in recipients.

Trimming removed 4 bases from V and 8 bases from J, with 15 bases in between. CDR1 LGHNA and CDR2 YNFKEQ come from the germline V gene. The CDR3 has 15 amino acids. The material sequenced was unstimulated CD4+ T cells sorted from spleen or lymph node cells, taken before transplant. V gene TRBV4-2 combines with J gene TRBJ1-6; D possibly corresponds to TRBD1 (6 bases). This TCR was sampled from a human donor who was the organ donor for an intestinal transplant. The CDR3 bases are TGTGCCAGCAGCCTCTACCGGGGGGCGGATTCACCCCTCCACTTT. It is translated as CASSLYRGADSPLHF.